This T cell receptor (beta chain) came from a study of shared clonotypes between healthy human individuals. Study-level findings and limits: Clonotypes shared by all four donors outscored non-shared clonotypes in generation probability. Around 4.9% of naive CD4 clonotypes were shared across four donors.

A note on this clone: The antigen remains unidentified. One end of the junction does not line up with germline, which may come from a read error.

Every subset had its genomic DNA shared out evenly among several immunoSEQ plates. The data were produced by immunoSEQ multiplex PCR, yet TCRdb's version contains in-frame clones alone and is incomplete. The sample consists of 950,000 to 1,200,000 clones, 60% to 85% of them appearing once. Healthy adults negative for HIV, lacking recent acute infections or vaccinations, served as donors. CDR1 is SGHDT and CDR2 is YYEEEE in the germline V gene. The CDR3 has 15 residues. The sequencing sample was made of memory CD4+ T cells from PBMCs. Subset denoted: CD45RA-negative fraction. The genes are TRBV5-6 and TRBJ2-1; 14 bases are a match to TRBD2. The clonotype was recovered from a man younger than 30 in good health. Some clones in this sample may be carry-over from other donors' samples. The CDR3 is CASSPGTSGRPKQFF. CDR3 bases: TGTGCCAGCAGCCCCGGGACTAGCGGGAGACCGAAGCAATTCTTC. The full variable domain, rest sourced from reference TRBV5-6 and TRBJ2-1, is DAGVTQSPTHLIKTRGQQVTLRCSPKSGHDTVSWYQQALGQGPQFIFQYYEEEERQRGNFPDRFSGHQFPNYSSELNVNALLLGDSALYLCASSPGTSGRPKQFFGPGTRLTVL.